Presented here are 6 T cell receptor beta chains from one specimen sequenced in a study of T-cell reconstitution after alpha-beta-depleted transplantation in children. The authors prepared the TCRbeta library with unique molecular identifiers. TCRdb used MiXCR to reprocess the PCR reads, holding one entry per CDR3 protein. The sample lists 600,000 to 700,000 distinct CDR3 sequences, 16% occurring once. The source was PBMCs from the stem cell graft donor, collected from the stem cell graft. These TCRs come from a human donor who donated a stem cell graft to a child with acute myeloid leukemia.

The genes are TRBV28 and TRBJ2-7; TRBD1 is a possible D gene (7 bases). The V gene lost 2 bases and the J gene lost 3 bases, with 14 bases spanning the gap. This CDR3 is 15 amino acids long. Germline V lookup: CDR1 MDHEN, CDR2 SYDVKM. CDR3 in DNA: TGTGCCAGCAGTTTAGGGGCAGGGGGGATCTACGAGCAGTACGTC. This encodes CASSLGAGGIYEQYV.

This clonotype was seen many times. The chain carries TRBV25-1 and TRBJ2-1; D gene unclear. The CDR3 contains 13 residues. Germline V gene lookup returns CDR1 MGHDK and CDR2 SYGVNS. The V and J ends lost 6 bases and 5 bases respectively, with 11 bases between them. Here the CDR3 DNA reads TGTGCCAGCAGCCTTGGGGTAGACAATGAGCAGTTCTTC. This translates into CASSLGVDNEQFF.

This clonotype occurred many times. This rearrangement joins TRBV6-5 to TRBJ2-5; a possible D gene is TRBD2 (5 bases). The V gene lost 2 bases and the J gene lost 4 bases, with 11 bases spanning the gap. Per germline, CDR1 MNHEY and CDR2 SVGAGI. This CDR3 region has 14 residues. The DNA of the CDR3 is TGTGCCAGCAGTTACGTGAGGGCGGTAGAGACCCAGTACTTC. Translating it yields CASSYVRAVETQYF.

J is TRBJ1-1 and V is TRBV6-1; 8 bases are shared with TRBD1. V was pared by 7 bases and J by 5 bases, with 9 bases of the junction left unmatched. The CDR3 totals 14 residues. CDR1 MNHNS and CDR2 SASEGT come from the germline V gene. Written as DNA, the CDR3 is TGTGCCAGCACCGAAACAGGGGGTAGGACTGAAGCTTTCTTT. It specifies CASTETGGRTEAFF.

There are many counts of this clonotype. The chain recombines TRBV9 with TRBJ1-6, with D uncertain. Germline CDR1 SGDLS, CDR2 YYNGEE. CDR3 size: 14 residues. Trimming pared 1 base from V and 8 bases from J, leaving 10 bases between. The CDR3 sequence: CASSVREADSPLHF. As DNA, the CDR3 is TGTGCCAGCAGCGTACGGGAAGCGGATTCACCCCTCCACTTT.

This clonotype was seen ten or more times. The chain joins TRBV27 to TRBJ1-2; no definite D call. The CDR3 sequence is 13 residues long. Germline-derived CDR1 and CDR2 are MNHEY and SMNVEV (reference sequence). Trimming took off 3 bases at V and 4 bases at J, with 9 bases between the two ends. The CDR3 DNA is TGTGCCAGCAGTTTCTCTGGCGGCTATGGCTACACCTTC. Its translation: CASSFSGGYGYTF.